Listed here are 2 T cell receptor beta chains from one sample, sequenced in a study of Ad26.COV2.S vaccination and SARS-CoV-2 variants (dated by TCRdb to about 2021). The label giving this sample's treatment or condition can be read as: 15 to 20 received Ad26.COV2.S at low or high dose, single or two shots; 5 received placebo; per-sample allocation not given. Repertoires of vaccine and placebo recipients were sequenced from samples taken on day 63 after the first injection. Library prep was done by the immunoSEQ multiplex PCR assay. The source is immuneACCESS, and TCRdb retained only in-frame sequences with V and J called. Part of the clones is not carried over; for the studies checked, unresolved V genes explain less than half of this, and the remainder is unexplained. The sample yields nearly 400,000 clones; roughly 90% were counted once. The ten biggest clones cover 1.5% to 2% of the sample.

Sequenced here: peripheral blood, sampled in a trial of Ad26.COV2.S vaccine versus placebo. All receptors come from a person aged 18 to 65 who received the Ad26.COV2.S COVID-19 vaccine or a placebo.

The chain is built from TRBV19 and TRBJ2-1, with D maybe TRBD2 (5 bases). The V and J ends lost 0 bases and 7 bases respectively, with 19 bases between them. CDR1 is LNHDA, CDR2 SQIVND, per germline (reference sequence). This CDR3 region has 17 residues. For the CDR3, the DNA is TGTGCCAGTAGTATAGATGGAAGGAGCGGCCCGGGGAATGAGCAGTTCTTC. It encodes CASSIDGRSGPGNEQFF.

The chain carries TRBV18 and TRBJ2-7; 11 nucleotides align to TRBD2. CDR3 size: 16 residues. The V segment lost 2 bases and the J segment 0 bases; nucleotides outside the gene matches: 3. Germline CDR1 is KGHSH and CDR2 is LQKENI. The DNA of the CDR3 is TGTGCCAGCTCACCAAGGGGACTAGCGGACTCCTACGAGCAGTACTTC. The encoded protein is CASSPRGLADSYEQYF.